These 2 T cell receptor beta chains were all obtained from the same sample, sequenced in a study of CD8 T cells in Susac syndrome. Random-hexamer reverse transcription was applied to roughly 0.5 to 1 ug RNA. TCRdb redid the calling of the immunoSEQ multiplex PCR reads with MiXCR, one entry per CDR3 protein. The table lists a few hundred thousand distinct CDR3 sequences, over 90% of them singletons. The sequencing sample was made of CD4+ T cells from PBMCs. Every receptor here comes from a human donor with multiple sclerosis.

The chain joins TRBV3-1 to TRBJ1-1; D call uncertain. The V end was cut by 1 base, the J end by 4 bases, with 7 bases between. In germline, CDR1 is LGHDT, CDR2 YNNKEL (reference sequence). The CDR3 runs 13 residues. This CDR3 is CASSQAMGTEAFF. In DNA form, the CDR3 reads TGTGCCAGCAGCCAAGCGATGGGCACTGAAGCTTTCTTT.

The chain recombines TRBV19 with TRBJ1-5; D is possibly TRBD1 (6 bases). V lost 3 bases and J lost 0, with 15 bases in between. The germline CDR1 and CDR2 sequences are LNHDA and SQIVND (reference sequence). The CDR3 sequence is 17 residues long. CDR3 DNA: TGTGCCAGTAGTATCCCCCAGGGGCAACCTAGCAATCAGCCCCAGCATTTT. It encodes CASSIPQGQPSNQPQHF.